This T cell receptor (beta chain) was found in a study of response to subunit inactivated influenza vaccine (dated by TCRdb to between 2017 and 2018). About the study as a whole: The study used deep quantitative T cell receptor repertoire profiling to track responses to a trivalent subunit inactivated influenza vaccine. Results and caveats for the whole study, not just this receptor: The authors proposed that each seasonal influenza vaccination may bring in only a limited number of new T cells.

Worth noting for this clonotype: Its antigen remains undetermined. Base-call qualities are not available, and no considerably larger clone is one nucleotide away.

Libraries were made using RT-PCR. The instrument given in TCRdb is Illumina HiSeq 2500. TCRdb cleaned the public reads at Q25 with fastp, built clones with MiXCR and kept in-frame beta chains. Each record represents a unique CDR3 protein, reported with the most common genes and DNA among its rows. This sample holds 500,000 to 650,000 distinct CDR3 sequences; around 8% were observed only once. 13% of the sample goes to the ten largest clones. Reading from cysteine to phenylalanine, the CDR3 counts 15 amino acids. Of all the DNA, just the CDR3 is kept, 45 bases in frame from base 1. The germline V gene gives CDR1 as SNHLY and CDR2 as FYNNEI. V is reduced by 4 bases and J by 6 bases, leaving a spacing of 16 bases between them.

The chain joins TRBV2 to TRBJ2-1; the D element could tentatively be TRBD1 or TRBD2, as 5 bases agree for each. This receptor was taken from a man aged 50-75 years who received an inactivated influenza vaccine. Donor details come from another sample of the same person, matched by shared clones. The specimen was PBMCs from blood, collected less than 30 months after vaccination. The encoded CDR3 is CASSAGTQSLNEQFF. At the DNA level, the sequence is TGTGCCAGCAGTGCCGGGACCCAATCCCTCAATGAGCAGTTCTTC.